Below are 8 T cell receptor beta chains sequenced from a single sample in a study of blood T cell repertoires in COVID-19. Some clones are missing from TCRdb's copy, which holds only in-frame ones; the method was immunoSEQ multiplex PCR. The sample lists about 60,000 clones; about 80% were seen once. The sample was peripheral blood. These receptor sequences come from a man in his fifties or sixties with COVID-19, enrolled during active disease.

The chain links TRBV30 to TRBJ2-1; TRBD2 matches at 10 bases. The CDR3 is 16 amino acids. CDR1 GTSNPN and CDR2 SVGIG come from the germline V gene (reference sequence). With V trimmed by 5 bases and J by 2 bases, 9 bases remained unmatched. CDR3 protein: CAWSTWTSGTYNEQFF. For the CDR3, the DNA is TGTGCCTGGTCGACCTGGACTAGCGGAACCTACAATGAGCAGTTCTTC.

This chain connects TRBV5-1 to TRBJ2-7, with a weak D call TRBD2 (6 bases). The length of the CDR3 is 14 residues. Germline CDR1 SGHRS, CDR2 YFSETQ. Trimming removed 3 bases from V and 2 bases from J, with 12 bases in between. CDR3 DNA: TGCGCCAGCAGCTGGGAGGTGGCCCCCTACGAGCAGTACTTC. Translation: CASSWEVAPYEQYF.

The rearrangement links TRBV28 to TRBJ2-6; 7 bases line up with TRBD1. The CDR3 runs to 17 residues. V was pared by 5 bases and J by 2 bases, with 9 bases of the junction left unmatched. The V gene's germline CDR1 is MDHEN and CDR2 SYDVKM. CDR3 nucleotide sequence: TGTGCCAGCAGTCTATACTCAGGGACAGCTGGGGCCAACGTCCTGACTTTC. This gives the protein CASSLYSGTAGANVLTF.

This clone rates as medium-sized. The CDR3 here is CASSNKQGGTEAFF. In DNA, the CDR3 is TGTGCCAGTAGTAATAAGCAGGGAGGCACTGAAGCTTTCTTT. The genes are TRBV19 and TRBJ1-1; maybe TRBD1 (5 bases). V was clipped by 4 bases and J by 4 bases, with 13 bases between them. Per the germline V gene, CDR1 is LNHDA and CDR2 is SQIVND (reference sequence). The CDR3 covers 14 residues. The variable domain in full, with the rest retrieved from reference TRBV19 and TRBJ1-1, is DGGITQSPKYLFRKEGQNVTLSCEQNLNHDAMYWYRQDPGQGLRLIYYSQIVNDFQKGDIAEGYSVSREKKESFPLTVTSAQKNPTAFYLCASSNKQGGTEAFFGQGTRLTVV.

This rearrangement joins TRBV6-4 to TRBJ2-1; the D gene is possibly TRBD1 (6 bases). The V end was cut by 5 bases, the J end by 10 bases, with 15 bases between. The CDR3 totals 13 residues. The germline V gene has CDR1 MRHNA and CDR2 SNTAGT. CDR3 sequence: CASSTQQGGEQFF. Written as DNA, the CDR3 is TGTGCCAGCAGTACACAACAGGGCGGGGAGCAGTTCTTC.

The V gene is TRBV6-1, the J gene TRBJ1-6; TRBD1 is a possible D gene (5 bases). CDR1 and CDR2 from the germline V gene are MNHNS and SASEGT. V shed 1 base and J shed 7 bases, with 11 bases lying between them. This CDR3 comprises 15 residues. CDR3 sequence (DNA): TGTGCCAGCAGTGAAGGGAACGGGGGGAATTCACCCCTCCACTTT. Its protein is CASSEGNGGNSPLHF.

This sequence joins TRBV4-1 and TRBJ1-6; the match to TRBD1 covers 9 bases. The V gene's germline CDR1 is MGHRA and CDR2 YSYEKL. This CDR3 is built from 17 residues. V dropped 4 bases and J dropped 13; count of bases not matched to a gene: 17. This chain's CDR3 is CASSLDVSGTGSSPLHF. In nucleotides, the CDR3 is TGCGCCAGCAGCCTCGACGTTTCCGGGACAGGGAGTTCCCCCCTCCACTTT.

CDR3 bases: TGTGCCAGCAGCTCAGGGGGTCAGCCCCAGCATTTT. Translating gives CASSSGGQPQHF. This chain uses TRBV27 with TRBJ1-5; 7 bases are shared with TRBD1. This CDR3 has 12 residues. V lost 6 bases, J lost 6 bases, and 2 bases stayed unmatched. Germline V gene data show CDR1 as MNHEY and CDR2 as SMNVEV (reference sequence).